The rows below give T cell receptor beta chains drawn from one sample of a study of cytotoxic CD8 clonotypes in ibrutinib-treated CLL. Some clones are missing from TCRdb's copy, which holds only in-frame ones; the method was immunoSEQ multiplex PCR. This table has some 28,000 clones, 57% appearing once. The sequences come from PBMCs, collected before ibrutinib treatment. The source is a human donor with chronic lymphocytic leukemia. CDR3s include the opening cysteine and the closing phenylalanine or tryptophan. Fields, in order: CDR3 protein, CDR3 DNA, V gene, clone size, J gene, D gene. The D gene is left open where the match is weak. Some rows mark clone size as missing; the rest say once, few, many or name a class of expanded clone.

CDR3aa: CASSFRNQPQHF
CDR3nt: TGTGCCAGCAGCTTTCGAAATCAGCCCCAGCATTTT
v_gene: TRBV7-8
abundance: medium-sized
j_gene: TRBJ1-5
d_gene: -

CDR3aa: CAISELSKGSPLHF
CDR3nt: TGTGCCATCAGTGAGTTGTCAAAGGGGTCACCCCTCCACTTT
v_gene: TRBV10-3
abundance: -
j_gene: TRBJ1-6
d_gene: -

CDR3aa: CASSMGLAGGSETQYF
CDR3nt: TGTGCCAGCAGCATGGGACTAGCGGGAGGTTCAGAGACCCAGTACTTC
v_gene: TRBV5-4
abundance: -
j_gene: TRBJ2-5
d_gene: TRBD2

CDR3aa: CASSLWGGFRETQYF
CDR3nt: TGTGCCAGCAGTTTATGGGGGGGCTTTCGAGAGACCCAGTACTTC
v_gene: TRBV27
abundance: -
j_gene: TRBJ2-5
d_gene: -

CDR3aa: CASSLAGFYEQYF
CDR3nt: TGTGCCAGCAGCTTGGCCGGTTTCTACGAGCAGTACTTC
v_gene: TRBV5-4
abundance: -
j_gene: TRBJ2-7
d_gene: -

CDR3aa: CASTGQVGYEQYF
CDR3nt: TGTGCCAGCACCGGACAGGTTGGGTACGAGCAGTACTTC
v_gene: TRBV7-9
abundance: -
j_gene: TRBJ2-7
d_gene: TRBD1

CDR3aa: CASSLAGQGGSETQYF
CDR3nt: TGTGCCAGCAGCTTAGCCGGACAGGGTGGGTCAGAGACCCAGTACTTC
v_gene: TRBV7-6
abundance: once
j_gene: TRBJ2-5
d_gene: TRBD1

CDR3aa: CASSNTPGAGGQPQHF
CDR3nt: TGTGCCAGCAGCAACACGCCCGGGGCAGGAGGTCAGCCCCAGCATTTT
v_gene: TRBV27
abundance: -
j_gene: TRBJ1-5
d_gene: -

CDR3aa: CASSARTSGSYEQYF
CDR3nt: TGTGCCAGCAGCGCTAGGACTAGCGGGAGCTACGAGCAGTACTTC
v_gene: TRBV6-5
abundance: -
j_gene: TRBJ2-7
d_gene: TRBD2

CDR3aa: CASSPQSTGELFF
CDR3nt: TGTGCCAGCAGCCCACAGAGCACCGGGGAGCTGTTTTTT
v_gene: TRBV7-6
abundance: -
j_gene: TRBJ2-2
d_gene: -

CDR3aa: CASSPPRTGKETQYF
CDR3nt: TGTGCCAGCTCACCACCCAGGACAGGGAAAGAGACCCAGTACTTC
v_gene: TRBV18
abundance: -
j_gene: TRBJ2-5
d_gene: TRBD1

CDR3aa: CASRTTVTDTQYF
CDR3nt: TGTGCCAGCAGGACTACAGTGACAGATACGCAGTATTTT
v_gene: TRBV7-9
abundance: -
j_gene: TRBJ2-3
d_gene: -

CDR3aa: CATSRRTGGKDGYTF
CDR3nt: TGTGCCACCAGCAGAAGGACAGGGGGCAAGGATGGCTACACCTTC
v_gene: TRBV15
abundance: few
j_gene: TRBJ1-2
d_gene: TRBD1

CDR3aa: CASGLGGQGPSPLHF
CDR3nt: TGTGCTAGTGGTTTGGGAGGACAGGGGCCTTCACCCCTCCACTTT
v_gene: TRBV12-5
abundance: once
j_gene: TRBJ1-6
d_gene: TRBD1

CDR3aa: CASSPRQGSTDTQYF
CDR3nt: TGTGCCAGCAGCCCCCGACAGGGCTCCACAGATACGCAGTATTTT
v_gene: TRBV7-9
abundance: few
j_gene: TRBJ2-3
d_gene: TRBD1

CDR3aa: CASSLAEGADYGYTF
CDR3nt: TGTGCCAGCAGCTTGGCCGAGGGGGCCGACTATGGCTACACCTTC
v_gene: TRBV5-6
abundance: -
j_gene: TRBJ1-2
d_gene: TRBD1